This T cell receptor beta chain was documented in a study of blood T cell repertoires in COVID-19. The table lists this clone with a few counts. The ends were cut back, 3 bases at V and 0 bases at J, with 8 bases in the middle. The CDR3 contains 14 residues. CDR1 SQVTM and CDR2 ANQGSEA come from the germline V gene. The table came from immunoSEQ multiplex PCR; TCRdb's copy has only in-frame clones and leaves some out. The sample lists 70,000 to 95,000 clones, around 88% occurring once. The chain combines TRBV29-1 with TRBJ2-2, with D possibly matching TRBD1 (6 bases). This TCR was recovered from a man between 65 and 85 years old with active or convalescent COVID-19. The source material was peripheral blood. In DNA, the CDR3 is TGCAGCGTTGAGGGACAAGCGAACACCGGGGAGCTGTTTTTT. The encoded protein is CSVEGQANTGELFF.